This T cell receptor (beta chain) was identified in a study of cytomegalovirus exposure and HLA in healthy donors. Study-level points and caveats: Listed as cytomegalovirus-associated were 150 or so TCR beta chains.

This CDR3 has 15 amino acids. The germline gives CDR1 SGHVS, CDR2 FQNEAQ. V gave up 5 bases and J gave up 4 bases, with 17 bases separating them. The donors were in the roughly 120-subject validation cohort; that cohort was separate from the 666-subject first cohort. Generated by immunoSEQ multiplex PCR, the TCRdb table keeps only in-frame clones and is missing some. The table lists around 70,000 clones, approximately 95% of them singletons, with 3% to 3.5% in the top ten. Concerning this clone: What it binds is unknown.

This sequence originates from a man between 18 and 29 years old in good health and CMV-seronegative. The chain carries TRBV7-8 and TRBJ1-1, with TRBD1 as a possible D gene (6 bases). The sequenced sample was PBMCs. This CDR3 is CASSTYRAGGTEAFF. CDR3 coding DNA: TGTGCCAGCAGCACCTACAGGGCCGGAGGCACTGAAGCTTTCTTT.